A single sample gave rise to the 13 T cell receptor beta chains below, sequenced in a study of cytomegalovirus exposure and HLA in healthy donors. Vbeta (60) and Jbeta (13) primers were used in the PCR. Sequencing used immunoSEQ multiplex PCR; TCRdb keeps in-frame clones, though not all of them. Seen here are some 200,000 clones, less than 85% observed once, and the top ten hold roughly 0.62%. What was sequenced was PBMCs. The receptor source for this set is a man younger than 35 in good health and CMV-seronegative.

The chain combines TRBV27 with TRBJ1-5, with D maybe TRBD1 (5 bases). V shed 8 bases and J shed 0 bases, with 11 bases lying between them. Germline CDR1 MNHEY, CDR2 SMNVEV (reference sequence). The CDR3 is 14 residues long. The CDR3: CASAGGNSNQPQHF. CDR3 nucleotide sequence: TGTGCCAGCGCCGGGGGGAATAGCAATCAGCCCCAGCATTTT.

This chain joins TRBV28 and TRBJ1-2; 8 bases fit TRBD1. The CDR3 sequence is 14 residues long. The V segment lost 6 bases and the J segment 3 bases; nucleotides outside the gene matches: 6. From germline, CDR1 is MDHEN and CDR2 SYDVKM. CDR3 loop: CASRTGGQDYGYTF. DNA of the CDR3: TGTGCCAGCAGAACAGGGGGACAGGACTATGGCTACACCTTC.

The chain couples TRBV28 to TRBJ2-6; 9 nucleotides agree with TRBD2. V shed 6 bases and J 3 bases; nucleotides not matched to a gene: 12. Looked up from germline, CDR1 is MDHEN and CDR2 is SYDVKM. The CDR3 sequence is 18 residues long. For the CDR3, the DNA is TGTGCCAGCAGCCCCCGGCTAGCGGGGAGGTATGGGGCCAACGTCCTGACTTTC. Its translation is CASSPRLAGRYGANVLTF.

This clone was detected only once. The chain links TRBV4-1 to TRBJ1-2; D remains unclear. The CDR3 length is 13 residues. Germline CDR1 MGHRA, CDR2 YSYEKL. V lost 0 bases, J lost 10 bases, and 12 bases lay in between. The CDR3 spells CASSQEAARTYTF. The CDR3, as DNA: TGCGCCAGCAGCCAAGAGGCGGCTAGAACCTACACCTTC.

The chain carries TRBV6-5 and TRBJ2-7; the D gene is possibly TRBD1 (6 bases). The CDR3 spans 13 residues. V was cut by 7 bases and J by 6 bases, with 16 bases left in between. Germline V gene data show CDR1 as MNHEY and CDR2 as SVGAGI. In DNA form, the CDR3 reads TGTGCCAGCAAGGGCCAGGGGCGGGCCGAGCAGTACTTC. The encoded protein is CASKGQGRAEQYF.

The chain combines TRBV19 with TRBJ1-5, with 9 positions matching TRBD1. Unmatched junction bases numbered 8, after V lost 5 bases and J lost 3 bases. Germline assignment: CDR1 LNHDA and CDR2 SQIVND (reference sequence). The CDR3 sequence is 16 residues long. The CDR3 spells CASSVRQGVINQPQHF. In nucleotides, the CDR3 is TGTGCCAGTAGTGTGCGACAGGGGGTCATCAATCAGCCCCAGCATTTT.

For the CDR3, the DNA is TGTGCCATCGGACAGGGTGGGTACGAGCAGTACTTC. This gives the protein CAIGQGGYEQYF. The genes are TRBV10-3 and TRBJ2-7, with TRBD1 matching over 8 bases. V lost 8 bases to trimming and J lost 4 bases; unmatched junction nucleotides: 4. The CDR3 contains 12 residues. CDR1 ENHRY and CDR2 SYGVKD come from the germline V gene.

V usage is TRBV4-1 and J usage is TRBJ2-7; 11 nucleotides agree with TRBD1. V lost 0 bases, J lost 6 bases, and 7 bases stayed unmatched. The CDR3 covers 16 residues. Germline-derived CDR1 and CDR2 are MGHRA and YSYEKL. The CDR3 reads CASSQDLGTGGREQYF. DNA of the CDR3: TGCGCCAGCAGCCAAGATCTAGGGACAGGGGGTCGCGAGCAGTACTTC.

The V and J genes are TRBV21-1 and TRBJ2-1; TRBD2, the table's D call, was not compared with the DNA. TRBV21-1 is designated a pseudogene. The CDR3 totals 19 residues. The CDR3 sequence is CASSIGTSGTPTDHNEQFF. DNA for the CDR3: TGTGCCAGCAGCATTGGGACTAGCGGGACGCCCACCGATCACAATGAGCAGTTCTTC.

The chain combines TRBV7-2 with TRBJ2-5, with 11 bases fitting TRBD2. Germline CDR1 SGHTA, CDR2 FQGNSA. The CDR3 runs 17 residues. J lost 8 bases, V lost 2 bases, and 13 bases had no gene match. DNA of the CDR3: TGTGCCAGCAGCTTATCGGCGACTAGCGGGGCCCGGGGAACCCAGTACTTC. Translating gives CASSLSATSGARGTQYF.

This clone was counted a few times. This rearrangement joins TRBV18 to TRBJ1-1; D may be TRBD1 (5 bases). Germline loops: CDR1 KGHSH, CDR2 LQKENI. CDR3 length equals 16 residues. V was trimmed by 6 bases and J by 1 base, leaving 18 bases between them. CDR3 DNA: TGTGCCAGCTCCCCAAATTGGGGCAGGGCGAACACTGAAGCTTTCTTT. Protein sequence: CASSPNWGRANTEAFF.

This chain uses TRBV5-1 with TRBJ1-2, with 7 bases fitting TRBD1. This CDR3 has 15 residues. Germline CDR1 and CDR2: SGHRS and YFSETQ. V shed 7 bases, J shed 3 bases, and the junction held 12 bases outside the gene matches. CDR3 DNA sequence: TGCGCCAGCGGGCTCTCAGGGGGATCCGACTATGGCTACACCTTC. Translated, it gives CASGLSGGSDYGYTF.

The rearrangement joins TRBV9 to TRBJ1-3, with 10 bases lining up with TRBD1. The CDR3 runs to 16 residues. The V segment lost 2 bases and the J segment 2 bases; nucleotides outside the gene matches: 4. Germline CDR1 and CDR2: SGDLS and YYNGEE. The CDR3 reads CASSVGGTGAGNTIYF. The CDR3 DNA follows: TGTGCCAGCAGCGTCGGGGGGACAGGGGCTGGAAACACCATATATTTT.